The present T cell receptor (beta chain) was sequenced within a study of beta chain features in type 1 diabetes (dated by TCRdb to 2016 to 2019). In the study overall: No differences in mean age, gender distribution, total cell number or subset yield were found between patients and healthy donors. A total of just under 110,000,000 sorted cells were examined across all samples, and RNA yield correlated strongly with the number of cells per subset. In the study, TCRB repertoires of sorted circulating CD4+ T cell subsets from recently diagnosed type 1 diabetes patients were compared with those of matched healthy donors. Naive and central memory subsets were obtained from all 30 or so donors, but regulatory and stem cell-like memory subsets were isolated from only 8 patients and roughly 8 healthy donors. The research as a whole found: Because cDNA rather than genomic DNA was sequenced, highly expressing activated cells could have been over-represented, although no difference in activation and CD3 levels was found between groups. Patients with type 1 diabetes made fewer insertions and deleted more nucleotides at VDJ recombination sites, implying thymic rearrangement abnormalities. Type 1 diabetes patients showed a moderate but significant shortening of TCRB CDR3 length in all four CD4+ subsets. Shorter templates might be favored by PCR, yet because patient and control samples were amplified and corrected together, any such skew would affect both groups equally. Only small numbers of individuals were included in the HLA sub-analyses, which left unresolved whether HLA type had any influence on TCRB rearrangement. The naive, central memory and regulatory TCRB repertoires appeared to resemble one another more closely among patients than among healthy donors.

Cut back by 6 bases and 1 base, the V and J ends lie 15 bases apart. The CDR3 starts with the cysteine, ends with the phenylalanine, and has 15 residues. The kept DNA is CDR3 alone, 45 bases in frame from the first base. As encoded in the germline V gene, CDR1 is MDHEN while CDR2 is SYDVKM. Each donor gave one peripheral blood draw, approximately 0.11 L on average, collected into heparinised tubes. A BD FACSAria II was used to sort naive, central memory, regulatory and stem cell-like memory CD4+ T cells with a panel that included CD45RO, CCR7, CD25, CD127, CD95 and CD27. A purity above 95% was achieved for all sorted populations. PBMCs were isolated immediately by Lymphoprep density gradient centrifugation and stained directly without culture. So that batch effects would be minimized, each experiment stained and sorted samples in pairs, pairing one healthy donor with one patient. This clone showed up just a few times. The clone's antigen remains unknown. It has no much larger one-base neighbor in the sample; base qualities were not kept.

The entire amount of isolated RNA was reverse transcribed using the High Capacity cDNA Reverse Transcription Kit, so the sequenced TCRB transcripts were expressed ones. Naive, central memory and regulatory T cell samples underwent deep immunoSEQ sequencing, averaging about 3.57 million total reads per sample. Sorted cells were lysed in RLT buffer, and RNA was extracted using DNase-treated RNeasy Micro or Mini kits according to cell number. Each cell subset was processed on its own to prevent cross-contamination, while patient and healthy donor samples were processed together. TCRB sequences were amplified from cDNA with the immunoSEQ multiplex PCR, producing 87-bp fragments spanning the CDR3 region. Sequencing of the amplicons was done on the Illumina HiSeq platform. In the paper's pipeline: PCR bias was computationally corrected using synthetic template baselines, reads within Hamming distance 2 were collapsed, and singletons that could not be merged were discarded. Reads were aligned against IMGT to assign V, D and J genes, CDR3 length and insertions or deletions at six rearrangement sites. Within each subset, clonotype counts were normalized to sorted cell number, and only after that were true diversity and Gini coefficients computed with the tcR R package. The overlap coefficient, calculated on TCRB nucleotide sequences, was used to measure repertoire sharing. As a proxy for the pre-selection repertoire, out-of-frame TCRB sequences from naive cells were analyzed. TCRdb re-hosts the immuneACCESS table, in-frame sequences only. Its copies lack some clones; in the studies checked, an unresolved V gene accounts for under half of them, and the cause for the rest is not known. The DNA gave D and trimming, while V, J and clone size come from that table. This sample comprises some 150,000 clones, under 11% of them detected only once. The leading ten clones occupy under 1.5% of the sample.

This chain joins TRBV28 to TRBJ1-2, with TRBD1 as a weak D call on 5 bases. This sequence originates from a young man in good health. Specimen: naive CD4+ T cells from blood. The cell subset or site label corresponds to: true naive CD4+ T cells. The CDR3: CASSSTGVVNYGYTF. The nucleotide sequence is TGTGCCAGCAGCTCTACAGGAGTTGTTAACTATGGCTACACCTTC.